A single sample gave rise to the 20 T cell receptor beta chains below, sequenced in a study of shared clonotypes between healthy human individuals. TCRdb keeps only in-frame clones here, not all; method: immunoSEQ multiplex PCR. This sample carries approximately 1.5 million clones, roughly 98% of them seen once, and the ten largest clones take around 0.47%. Sequencing was done on a sample of naive CD4+ T cells sorted from blood. Subset here: CD45RA+ positively selected. The receptors shown here come from a man aged 25 to 40 in good health.

The chain combines TRBV28 with TRBJ2-1; D remains unclear. V gave up 5 bases and J gave up 4 bases, with 12 bases separating them. Germline V gives CDR1 MDHEN, CDR2 SYDVKM. This CDR3 has 14 amino acids. CDR3 coding DNA: TGTGCCAGCAGTCCCGCCCGTGGATACAATGAGCAGTTCTTC. This encodes CASSPARGYNEQFF.

The chain couples TRBV15 to TRBJ2-2; 10 bases are a match to TRBD2. J lost 1 base, V lost 8 bases, and 4 bases had no gene match. The CDR3 spans 15 residues. Germline V lookup: CDR1 LNHNV, CDR2 YYDKDF (reference sequence). In DNA form, the CDR3 reads TGTGCCACCGAAGCGGGAGGGCGGAACACCGGGGAGCTGTTTTTT. Its translation is CATEAGGRNTGELFF. The whole variable domain, filled in from reference TRBV15 and TRBJ2-2, reads DAMVIQNPRYQVTQFGKPVTLSCSQTLNHNVMYWYQQKSSQAPKLLFHYYDKDFNNEADTPDNFQSRRPNTSFCFLDIRSPGLGDTAMYLCATEAGGRNTGELFFGEGSRLTVL.

This chain links TRBV5-4 with TRBJ2-3; weak D call: TRBD2 (5 bases). Trimming removed 6 bases at V and 9 bases at J, with 17 bases between. Germline V lookup: CDR1 SGHNT, CDR2 YYREEE (reference sequence). This CDR3 comprises 13 residues. The CDR3 DNA is TGTGCCAGCACACGGGGATTCGAGGAGACGCAGTATTTT. Its translation: CASTRGFEETQYF.

V is TRBV5-1 and J is TRBJ1-3; D may be TRBD1 (6 bases). Germline V CDR1 and CDR2: SGHRS, YFSETQ. Deletions cut 6 bases from V and 0 bases from J, with 19 bases between. This CDR3 is 17 amino acids long. The CDR3 here is CASTIDGGMGSGNTIYF. In nucleotides, the CDR3 is TGCGCCAGCACTATCGACGGGGGCATGGGCTCTGGAAACACCATATATTTT.

The chain is built from TRBV5-1 and TRBJ2-3; D possibly matches TRBD1 or TRBD2 (5 bases each). The V gene's germline CDR1 is SGHRS and CDR2 YFSETQ. With 0 bases removed from V and 6 bases from J, the gap between germline ends came to 14 bases. CDR3 length equals 15 residues. CDR3 region: CASSLDPGRADTQYF. The CDR3 bases are TGCGCCAGCAGCTTGGATCCAGGGCGGGCGGATACGCAGTATTTT.

V is TRBV6-1 and J is TRBJ2-7; TRBD2 is a possible D gene (5 bases). This CDR3 is built from 14 residues. From germline, CDR1 is MNHNS and CDR2 SASEGT. Trimming shortened V by 6 bases and J by 5 bases, and 17 bases separated the two germline ends. The CDR3 region is CASSPVWGANEQYF. The DNA for the CDR3 is TGTGCCAGCAGCCCCGTGTGGGGAGCAAACGAGCAGTACTTC.

This clone has a single count. V usage is TRBV5-1 and J usage is TRBJ2-3, with D possibly being TRBD1 (6 bases). Per the germline V gene, CDR1 is SGHRS and CDR2 is YFSETQ. The CDR3 is 12 residues long. Deletions cut 5 bases from V and 8 bases from J, with 12 bases between. The CDR3 region has the DNA TGCGCCAGCAGAGACACCAGGGGTACGCAGTATTTT. The encoded protein is CASRDTRGTQYF.

This rearrangement joins TRBV6-1 to TRBJ1-2; D remains unclear. The CDR3 is 13 amino acids. Germline CDR1 MNHNS, CDR2 SASEGT. V lost 5 bases, J lost 8 bases, and 15 bases lay in between. CDR3 DNA sequence: TGTGCCAGCAGTTGGGGTGGGTTCAGGGGCTACACCTTC. Encoded protein: CASSWGGFRGYTF.

CDR3 protein: CASSLSRGSTQETQYF. In nucleotides, the CDR3 is TGTGCCAGCAGCTTATCTCGCGGGAGCACCCAAGAGACCCAGTACTTC. The chain joins TRBV7-9 to TRBJ2-5; TRBD2 aligns across 7 bases. Germline trimming cut 2 bases from V and 1 base from J; bases unmatched to any gene: 7. CDR1 and CDR2 (germline): SEHNR, FQNEAQ (reference sequence). The CDR3 sequence is 16 residues long.

The chain recombines TRBV28 with TRBJ2-5, with D hard to call. V was cut by 5 bases and J by 5 bases, with 15 bases left in between. The CDR3 spans 14 residues. Looked up from germline, CDR1 is MDHEN and CDR2 is SYDVKM. The CDR3 loop reads CASSKTLVLETQYF. In DNA form, the CDR3 reads TGTGCCAGCAGTAAAACGCTAGTACTGGAGACCCAGTACTTC.

The rearrangement uses TRBV19 and TRBJ1-1; the D is unclear. Trimming removed 3 bases from V and 2 bases from J, with 13 bases in between. Per the germline V gene, CDR1 is LNHDA and CDR2 is SQIVND (reference sequence). The CDR3 totals 15 residues. The CDR3 nucleotides read TGTGCCAGTAGTATTTCTGGGCAGGCCAACACTGAAGCTTTCTTT. Residues: CASSISGQANTEAFF.

This clone was picked up one time. The chain employs TRBV7-2 and TRBJ2-3, with 11 bases identical to TRBD2. The CDR3 has 17 residues. Unmatched junction bases numbered 4, after V lost 1 base and J lost 1 base. In germline, CDR1 is SGHTA, CDR2 FQGNSA. Here the CDR3 DNA reads TGTGCCAGCAGCTTAGTAGCGGGAGGGGGGGGCACAGATACGCAGTATTTT. This translates into CASSLVAGGGGTDTQYF.

V and J are TRBV10-2 and TRBJ2-3; TRBD2 aligns across 12 bases. Trimming removed 7 bases from V and 6 bases from J; junction bases left unmatched: 5. This CDR3 contains 14 residues. The germline V gene has CDR1 WSHSY and CDR2 SAAADI. The CDR3 here is CASKLAGGPDTQYF. Written as DNA, the CDR3 is TGCGCCAGCAAGCTAGCGGGAGGGCCTGATACGCAGTATTTT.

This chain links TRBV28 with TRBJ2-5; TRBD2 matches 13 bases. Germline V CDR1 and CDR2: MDHEN, SYDVKM. The CDR3 has 16 residues. V was pared by 5 bases and J by 8 bases, with 11 bases of the junction left unmatched. In nucleotides, the CDR3 is TGTGCCAGCAGTGAAGGACTAGCGGGAGCGGGACGAACCCAGTACTTC. It yields the protein CASSEGLAGAGRTQYF.

The chain is built from TRBV25-1 and TRBJ1-3; D remains unclear. Germline CDR1 MGHDK, CDR2 SYGVNS. V was pared by 3 bases and J by 0 bases, with 6 bases between. CDR3 size: 14 residues. The CDR3 DNA follows: TGTGCCAGCAGTGATATAGACTCTGGAAACACCATATATTTT. Its protein product is CASSDIDSGNTIYF.

J is TRBJ1-1 and V is TRBV5-4, with D perhaps TRBD1 (6 bases). V was shortened by 0 bases and J by 0 bases, with 9 bases between the two germline ends. The CDR3 is made up of 15 amino acids. The germline V gene encodes CDR1 SGHNT and CDR2 YYREEE (reference sequence). The CDR3 DNA reads as TGTGCCAGCAGCTTGGGGGACACTCTGAACACTGAAGCTTTCTTT. Residues: CASSLGDTLNTEAFF.

This clone has a single count. This chain joins TRBV5-1 and TRBJ2-3; possibly TRBD2 for D (7 bases). The CDR3 loop spans 17 amino acids. Trimming cost V 5 bases and J 2 bases, with 21 bases left between them. The V gene's germline CDR1 is SGHRS and CDR2 YFSETQ. The CDR3, as DNA: TGCGCCAGCAGTTGGACGGGAGGTCAGGGGTCCACAGATACGCAGTATTTT. It codes for CASSWTGGQGSTDTQYF.

A single count supports this clone. The gene calls are TRBV28 and TRBJ2-1; 9 bases agree with TRBD2. CDR3 length equals 16 residues. Germline CDR1 reads MDHEN; CDR2 reads SYDVKM. V was clipped by 2 bases and J by 4 bases; unmatched bases: 6. The CDR3 reads CASSLIAGGQYNEQFF. In DNA form, the CDR3 reads TGTGCCAGCAGTTTAATTGCGGGAGGGCAATACAATGAGCAGTTCTTC.

The chain links TRBV10-2 to TRBJ1-4, with D possibly TRBD1 on 5 matching bases. Trimming took off 6 bases at V and 3 bases at J, with 11 bases between the two ends. The germline CDR1 and CDR2 sequences are WSHSY and SAAADI. The length of the CDR3 is 14 residues. The CDR3 nucleotides read TGCGCCAGCAGATCAGGGTTGGCTAATGAAAAACTGTTTTTT. Encoded protein: CASRSGLANEKLFF.

As concerns this clone: Compared with germline, one end of the junction differs, possibly owing to a read error. The chain recombines TRBV6-1 with TRBJ1-5, with TRBD1 identical over 7 bases. This CDR3 has 13 amino acids. Looked up from germline, CDR1 is MNHNS and CDR2 is SASEGT. CDR3 amino acids: CATSTGVNQPQHF. Written as DNA, the CDR3 is TGTGCCACCAGTACAGGGGTCAATCAGCCCCAGCATTTT.